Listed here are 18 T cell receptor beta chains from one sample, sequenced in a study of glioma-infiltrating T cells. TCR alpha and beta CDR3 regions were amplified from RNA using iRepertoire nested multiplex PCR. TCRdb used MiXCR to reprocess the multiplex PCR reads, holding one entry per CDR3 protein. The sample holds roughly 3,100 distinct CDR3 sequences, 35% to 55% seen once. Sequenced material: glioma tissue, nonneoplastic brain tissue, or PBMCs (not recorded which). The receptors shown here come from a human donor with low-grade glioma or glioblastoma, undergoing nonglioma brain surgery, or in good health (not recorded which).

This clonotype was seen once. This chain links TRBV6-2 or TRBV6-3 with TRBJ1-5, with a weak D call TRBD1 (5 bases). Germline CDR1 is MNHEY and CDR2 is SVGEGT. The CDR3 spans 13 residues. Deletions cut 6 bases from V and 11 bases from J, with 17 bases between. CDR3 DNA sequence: TGTGCCAGCAGCCCGCAGGGAGAAGAGACCCAGCATTTT. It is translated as CASSPQGEETQHF.

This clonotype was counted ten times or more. CDR3 bases: TGTGCCAGTAGAAACACCGGGCCTGGGAGGACTGAAGCTTTCTTT. Amino acids: CASRNTGPGRTEAFF. The chain has TRBV19 and TRBJ1-1; D gene unclear. The CDR3 consists of 15 residues. The ends were cut back, 6 bases at V and 5 bases at J, with 19 bases in the middle. CDR1 LNHDA and CDR2 SQIVND come from the germline V gene (reference sequence).

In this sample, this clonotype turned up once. As DNA, the CDR3 is TGTGCCAGCAGCTCCCTAGCGGGAGTCTACACTGAAGCTTTCTTT. This translates into CASSSLAGVYTEAFF. The chain is built from TRBV7-3 and TRBJ1-1, with D uncertain. The CDR3 consists of 15 residues. Trimming stripped 4 bases from V and 3 bases from J, with 15 bases between. Germline V CDR1 and CDR2: SGHTA, FQGTGA.

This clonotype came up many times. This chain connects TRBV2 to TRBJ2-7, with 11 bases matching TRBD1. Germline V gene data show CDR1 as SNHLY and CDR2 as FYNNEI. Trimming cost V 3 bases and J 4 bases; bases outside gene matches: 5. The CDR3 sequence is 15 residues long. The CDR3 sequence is CASSDNRDRGYEQYF. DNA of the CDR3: TGTGCCAGCAGTGATAATCGGGACAGGGGGTACGAGCAGTACTTC.

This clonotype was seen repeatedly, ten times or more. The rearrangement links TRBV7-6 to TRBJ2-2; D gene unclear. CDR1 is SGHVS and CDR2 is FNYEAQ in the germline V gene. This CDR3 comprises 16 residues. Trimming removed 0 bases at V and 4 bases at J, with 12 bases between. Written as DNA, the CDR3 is TGTGCCAGCAGCTTAGCGCCGGGCAGCCCCACCGGGGAGCTGTTTTTT. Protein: CASSLAPGSPTGELFF.

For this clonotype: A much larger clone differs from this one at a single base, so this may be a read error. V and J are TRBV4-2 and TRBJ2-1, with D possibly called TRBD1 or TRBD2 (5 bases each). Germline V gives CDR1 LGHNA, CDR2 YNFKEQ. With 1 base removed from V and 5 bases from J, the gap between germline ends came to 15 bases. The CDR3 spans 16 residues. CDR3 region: CASSQALGTDHNEQFF. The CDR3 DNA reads TGTGCCAGCAGCCAAGCCCTTGGGACGGACCACAATGAGCAGTTCTTC.

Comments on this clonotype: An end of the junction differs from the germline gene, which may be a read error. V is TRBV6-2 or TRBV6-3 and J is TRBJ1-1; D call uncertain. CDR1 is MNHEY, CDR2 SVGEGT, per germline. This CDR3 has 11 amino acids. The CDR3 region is CAVVMGTEVFF. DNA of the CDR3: TGTGCCGTGGTAATGGGCACTGAAGTTTTCTTT.

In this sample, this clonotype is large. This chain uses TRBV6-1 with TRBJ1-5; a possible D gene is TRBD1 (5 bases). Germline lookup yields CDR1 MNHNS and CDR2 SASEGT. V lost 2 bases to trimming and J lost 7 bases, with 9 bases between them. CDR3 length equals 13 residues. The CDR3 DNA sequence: TGTGCCAGCAGTGAATGGACAAACCAGCCCCAGCATTTT. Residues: CASSEWTNQPQHF.

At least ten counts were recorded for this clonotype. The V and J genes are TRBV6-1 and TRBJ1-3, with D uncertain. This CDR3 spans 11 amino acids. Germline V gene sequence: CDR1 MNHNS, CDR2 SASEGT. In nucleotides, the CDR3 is TGTGCATCGGCTGGTGGAAACACCATATATTTT. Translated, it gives CASAGGNTIYF.

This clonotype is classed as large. CDR3 DNA: TGCAGTGCTCCAGATGGGACTAGCGTGGGGGACAATGAGCAGTTCTTC. Encoded protein: CSAPDGTSVGDNEQFF. The V and J genes are TRBV20-1 and TRBJ2-1; 10 bases map to TRBD2. Germline loops: CDR1 DFQATT, CDR2 SNEGSKA (reference sequence). Unmatched junction bases numbered 12, after V lost 5 bases and J lost 5 bases. The CDR3 runs to 16 residues.

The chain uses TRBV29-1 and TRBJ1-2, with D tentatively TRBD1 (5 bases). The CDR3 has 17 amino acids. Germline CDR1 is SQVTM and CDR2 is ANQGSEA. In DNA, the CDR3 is TGCAACCCGAATGGTTGGGATCGGGGGTTAGCTAACTATGGCTACACCTTC. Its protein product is CNPNGWDRGLANYGYTF.

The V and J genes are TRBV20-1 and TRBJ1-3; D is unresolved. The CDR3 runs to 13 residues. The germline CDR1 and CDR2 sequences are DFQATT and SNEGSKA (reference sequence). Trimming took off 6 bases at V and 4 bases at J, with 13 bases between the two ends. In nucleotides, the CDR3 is TGCAGTGCCGATGGCCCCCCAGGAAACACCATATATTTT. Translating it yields CSADGPPGNTIYF.

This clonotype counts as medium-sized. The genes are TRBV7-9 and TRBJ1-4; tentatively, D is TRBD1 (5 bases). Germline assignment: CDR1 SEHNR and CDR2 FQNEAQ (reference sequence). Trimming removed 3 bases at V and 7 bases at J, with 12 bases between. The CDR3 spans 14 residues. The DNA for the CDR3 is TGTGCCAGCAGCTTTATTGGGGCCGGTGAAAAACTGTTTTTT. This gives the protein CASSFIGAGEKLFF.

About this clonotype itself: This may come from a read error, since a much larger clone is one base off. CDR3 sequence reads: CAISEVGTGGLEQYF. In nucleotides, the CDR3 is TGTGCCATCAGTGAAGTTGGGACAGGGGGTCTCGAGCAGTACTTC. This chain connects TRBV10-3 to TRBJ2-7; 11 nucleotides line up with TRBD1. The CDR3 has 15 residues. Germline V gene data show CDR1 as ENHRY and CDR2 as SYGVKD. Trimming cost V 3 bases and J 6 bases; bases outside gene matches: 7.

Here the CDR3 reads CASSNTGSNNEQFF. The CDR3 nucleotides are TGTGCCAGCAGCAATACCGGGAGCAACAATGAGCAGTTCTTC. The V call is TRBV7-3, the J call TRBJ2-1; D is perhaps TRBD2 (6 bases). CDR3 length: 14 amino acids. Germline V gives CDR1 SGHTA, CDR2 FQGTGA. V was clipped by 5 bases and J by 5 bases, with 13 bases between them.

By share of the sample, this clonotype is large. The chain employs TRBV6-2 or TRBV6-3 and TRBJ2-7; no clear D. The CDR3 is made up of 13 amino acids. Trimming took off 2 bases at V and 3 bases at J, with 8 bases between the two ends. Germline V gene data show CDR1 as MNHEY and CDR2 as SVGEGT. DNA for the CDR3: TGTGCCAGCAGTTACAACAGAGACTACGAGCAGTACTTC. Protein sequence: CASSYNRDYEQYF.

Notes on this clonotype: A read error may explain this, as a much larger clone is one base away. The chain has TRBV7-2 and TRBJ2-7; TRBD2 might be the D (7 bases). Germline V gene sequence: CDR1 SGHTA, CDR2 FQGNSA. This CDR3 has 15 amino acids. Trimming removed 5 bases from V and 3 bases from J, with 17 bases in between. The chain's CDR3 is CASSHFAGALYEQYF. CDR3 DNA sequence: TGTGCCAGCAGCCATTTTGCGGGGGCCCTCTACGAGCAGTACTTC.

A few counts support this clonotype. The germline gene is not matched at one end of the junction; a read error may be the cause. The CDR3 bases are TGTGCCAGCAGTTCCCGTATAGCGGGAGGAACCTACGGGCAGTACTTC. Its translation: CASSSRIAGGTYGQYF. The chain couples TRBV28 to TRBJ2-7; 10 bases are shared with TRBD2. The CDR3 runs to 16 residues. Germline assignment: CDR1 MDHEN and CDR2 SYDVKM.